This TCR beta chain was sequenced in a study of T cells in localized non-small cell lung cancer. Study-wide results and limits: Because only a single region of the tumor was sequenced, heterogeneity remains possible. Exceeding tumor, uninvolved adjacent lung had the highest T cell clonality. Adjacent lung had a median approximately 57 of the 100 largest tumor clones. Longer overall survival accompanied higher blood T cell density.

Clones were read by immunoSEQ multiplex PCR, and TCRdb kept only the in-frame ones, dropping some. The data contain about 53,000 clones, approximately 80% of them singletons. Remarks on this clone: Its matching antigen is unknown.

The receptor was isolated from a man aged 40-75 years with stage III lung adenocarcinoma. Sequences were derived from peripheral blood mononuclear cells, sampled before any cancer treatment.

CDR3 region: CASSPTTRADEAFF. Written as DNA, the CDR3 is TGTGCCAGCTCACCCACAACACGGGCAGATGAAGCTTTCTTT. The V call is TRBV18, the J call TRBJ1-1; D uncertain. CDR3 size: 14 residues. CDR1 and CDR2 (germline): KGHSH, LQKENI. V gave up 3 bases and J gave up 7 bases, with 15 bases separating them.